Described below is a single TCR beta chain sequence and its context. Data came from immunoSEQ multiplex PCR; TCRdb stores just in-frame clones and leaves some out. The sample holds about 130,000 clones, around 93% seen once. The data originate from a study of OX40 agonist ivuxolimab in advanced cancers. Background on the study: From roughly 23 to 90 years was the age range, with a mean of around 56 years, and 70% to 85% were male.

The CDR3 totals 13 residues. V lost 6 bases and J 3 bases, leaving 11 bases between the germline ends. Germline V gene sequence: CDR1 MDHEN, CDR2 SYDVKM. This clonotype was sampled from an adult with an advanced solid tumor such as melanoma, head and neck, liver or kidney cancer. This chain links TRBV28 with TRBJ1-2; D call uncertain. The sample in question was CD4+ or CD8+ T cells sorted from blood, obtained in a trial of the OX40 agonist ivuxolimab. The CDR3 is CASSVSSYYGYTF. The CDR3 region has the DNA TGTGCCAGCAGCGTGAGTTCCTACTATGGCTACACCTTC.